What follows are 15 T cell receptor beta chains derived from one specimen sequenced in a study of blood T cell repertoires in COVID-19. Repertoires were generated with immunoSEQ multiplex PCR, while TCRdb's copy carries only in-frame clones and drops some. The profile shows fewer than 350,000 clones, over 75% of them singletons. Sequencing was done on a sample of peripheral blood. The receptors derive from a woman aged 45-65 years who had recovered from COVID-19.

This clone was recorded a few times. The rearrangement uses TRBV30 and TRBJ1-5; D gene ambiguous. V was shortened by 4 bases and J by 2 bases, with 9 bases between the two germline ends. CDR3 size: 13 residues. The germline V gene encodes CDR1 GTSNPN and CDR2 SVGIG (reference sequence). The CDR3 bases are TGTGCCTGGAATCGGCAGGGCAATCAGCCCCAGCATTTT. Protein sequence: CAWNRQGNQPQHF.

The gene calls are TRBV7-2 and TRBJ2-7, with TRBD2 identical over 9 bases. V trimming: 5 bases; J trimming: 6 bases; junction bases outside the gene matches: 14. CDR1 SGHTA and CDR2 FQGNSA come from the germline V gene. CDR3 size: 16 residues. The CDR3 bases are TGTGCCAGCAGCGCGGGGGGGAGCGGGAGAAGAGCCGAGCAGTACTTC. This encodes CASSAGGSGRRAEQYF.

This sequence joins TRBV28 and TRBJ1-5, with 11 bases lining up with TRBD1. Looked up from germline, CDR1 is MDHEN and CDR2 is SYDVKM. V shed 6 bases, J shed 2 bases, and the junction held 3 bases outside the gene matches. CDR3 length: 15 residues. CDR3 nucleotides: TGTGCCAGCAGGGACAGGGGGCTTGGCAATCAGCCCCAGCATTTT. Its translation: CASRDRGLGNQPQHF.

V usage is TRBV6-4 and J usage is TRBJ2-4, with D tentatively TRBD1 (6 bases). Trimming removed 3 bases at V and 9 bases at J, with 12 bases between. This CDR3 comprises 13 residues. Looked up from germline, CDR1 is MRHNA and CDR2 is SNTAGT. The chain's CDR3 is CASSDELGGIQYF. The DNA for the CDR3 is TGTGCCAGCAGTGATGAGTTAGGGGGCATTCAGTACTTC.

V gene TRBV3-1 (or the pseudogene TRBV3-2) combines with J gene TRBJ2-3, with a tentative D call TRBD1 (6 bases). The V gene's germline CDR1 is LGHDT and CDR2 YNNKEL (reference sequence). The ends were cut back, 2 bases at V and 5 bases at J, with 23 bases in the middle. This CDR3 comprises 18 residues. The CDR3 is CASSQFRLGQFLGDTQYF. The CDR3 nucleotides are TGTGCCAGCAGCCAATTCCGTCTCGGACAGTTCCTCGGAGATACGCAGTATTTT.

The chain couples TRBV6-5 to TRBJ1-5; D is perhaps TRBD1 (5 bases). The germline gives CDR1 MNHEY, CDR2 SVGAGI. Trimming removed 4 bases at V and 4 bases at J, with 8 bases between. There are 13 residues in the CDR3. The CDR3 loop is CASSWGDNQPQHF. Here the CDR3 DNA reads TGTGCCAGCAGTTGGGGGGATAATCAGCCCCAGCATTTT.

This clone was found a few times. The J gene is TRBJ2-2, the V gene TRBV30; 9 nucleotides align to TRBD1. CDR3 size: 15 residues. V lost 5 bases to trimming and J lost 1 base; unmatched junction nucleotides: 5. Per the germline V gene, CDR1 is GTSNPN and CDR2 is SVGIG (reference sequence). The CDR3 DNA reads TGTGCCTGGGGGGGACAGGGAGGGAACACCGGGGAGCTGTTTTTT. It translates to CAWGGQGGNTGELFF.

The V and J genes are TRBV28 and TRBJ2-7, with a possible D match to TRBD1 (6 bases). The CDR3 covers 12 residues. The germline gives CDR1 MDHEN, CDR2 SYDVKM. V shed 5 bases and J shed 6 bases, with 11 bases lying between them. The CDR3 sequence: CASSPQGLEQYF. The CDR3 nucleotides read TGTGCCAGCAGTCCACAGGGTCTCGAGCAGTACTTC. The full variable domain, in which reference TRBV28 and TRBJ2-7 provide the parts outside the CDR3, is DVKVTQSSRYLVKRTGEKVFLECVQDMDHENMFWYRQDPGLGLRLIYFSYDVKMKEKGDIPEGYSVSREKKERFSLILESASTNQTSMYLCASSPQGLEQYFGPGTRLTVT.

The genes are TRBV6-2 or TRBV6-3 and TRBJ2-2, with D possibly being TRBD2 (6 bases). Trimming removed 5 bases at V and 4 bases at J, with 14 bases between. Germline CDR1 reads MNHEY; CDR2 reads SVGEGT. The CDR3 length is 15 residues. This chain's CDR3 is CASSPTRAGTGELFF. DNA for the CDR3: TGTGCCAGCAGTCCGACTAGAGCGGGCACCGGGGAGCTGTTTTTT.

The chain is built from TRBV28 and TRBJ1-4, with D maybe TRBD1 (5 bases). CDR3 length: 16 residues. Germline V gene data show CDR1 as MDHEN and CDR2 as SYDVKM. V gave up 5 bases and J gave up 7 bases, with 20 bases separating them. CDR3: CASSLIHIQGGEKLFF. DNA for the CDR3: TGTGCCAGCAGTCTCATCCACATCCAGGGAGGTGAAAAACTGTTTTTT.

The chain couples TRBV4-3 to TRBJ1-1; the D gene is possibly TRBD1 (5 bases). V was clipped by 0 bases and J by 4 bases, with 15 bases between them. The V gene's germline CDR1 is LGHNA and CDR2 YSLEER. The CDR3 length is 16 residues. CDR3 loop: CASSQEPGKGITEAFF. DNA for the CDR3: TGCGCCAGCAGCCAAGAGCCAGGGAAAGGGATCACTGAAGCTTTCTTT.

This chain links TRBV19 with TRBJ2-3; 9 positions match TRBD2. This CDR3 is 16 amino acids long. From germline, CDR1 is LNHDA and CDR2 SQIVND (reference sequence). The trim removed 4 bases at V and 5 bases at J, leaving 10 bases unmatched. In nucleotides, the CDR3 is TGTGCCAGTAGTAGAGCGGGGGGCCTTTCGGTAGATACGCAGTATTTT. It yields the protein CASSRAGGLSVDTQYF. The complete variable domain, with remaining parts taken from reference TRBV19 and TRBJ2-3, reads DGGITQSPKYLFRKEGQNVTLSCEQNLNHDAMYWYRQDPGQGLRLIYYSQIVNDFQKGDIAEGYSVSREKKESFPLTVTSAQKNPTAFYLCASSRAGGLSVDTQYFGPGTRLTVL.

The genes are TRBV28 and TRBJ2-5, with a tentative D call TRBD1 (5 bases). Germline assignment: CDR1 MDHEN and CDR2 SYDVKM. V was pared by 2 bases and J by 3 bases, with 13 bases between. This CDR3 spans 15 amino acids. The chain's CDR3 is CASSLAGSKKETQYF. In DNA, the CDR3 is TGTGCCAGCAGTTTAGCAGGGTCCAAAAAAGAGACCCAGTACTTC.

Of note for this clone: Distinct nucleotide sequences in the sample also encode this CDR3. V and J are TRBV28 and TRBJ1-1; D gene unclear. This CDR3 is 12 amino acids long. V was shortened by 3 bases and J by 5 bases, with 7 bases between the two germline ends. Germline V gene lookup returns CDR1 MDHEN and CDR2 SYDVKM. In nucleotides, the CDR3 is TGTGCCAGCAGTTTGCGAGGGACTGAAGCTTTCTTT. Translating it yields CASSLRGTEAFF. The whole variable domain, remainder taken from reference TRBV28 and TRBJ1-1, is DVKVTQSSRYLVKRTGEKVFLECVQDMDHENMFWYRQDPGLGLRLIYFSYDVKMKEKGDIPEGYSVSREKKERFSLILESASTNQTSMYLCASSLRGTEAFFGQGTRLTVV.

The J gene is TRBJ2-7, the V gene TRBV12-3 or TRBV12-4, with 8 positions matching TRBD1. This CDR3 has 13 amino acids. V lost 3 bases and J lost 4; bases outside the gene matches: 2. The CDR3 DNA reads TGTGCCAGCAGTTTGGACAGGGCTTACGAGCAGTACTTC. Its protein product is CASSLDRAYEQYF.